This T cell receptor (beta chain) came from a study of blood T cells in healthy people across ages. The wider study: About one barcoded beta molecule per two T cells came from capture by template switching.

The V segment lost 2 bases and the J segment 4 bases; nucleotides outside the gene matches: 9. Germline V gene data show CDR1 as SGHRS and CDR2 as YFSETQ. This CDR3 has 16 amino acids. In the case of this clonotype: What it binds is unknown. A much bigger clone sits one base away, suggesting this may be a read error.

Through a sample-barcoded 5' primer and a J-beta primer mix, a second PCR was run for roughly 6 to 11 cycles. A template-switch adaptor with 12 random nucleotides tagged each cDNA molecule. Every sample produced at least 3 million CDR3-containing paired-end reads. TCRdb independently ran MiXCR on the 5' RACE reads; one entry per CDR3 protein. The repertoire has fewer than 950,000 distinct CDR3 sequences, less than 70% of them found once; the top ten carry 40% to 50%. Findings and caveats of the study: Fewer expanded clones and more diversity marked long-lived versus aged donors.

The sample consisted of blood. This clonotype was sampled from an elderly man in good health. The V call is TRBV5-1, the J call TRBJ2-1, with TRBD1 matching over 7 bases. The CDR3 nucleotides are TGCGCCAGCAGCTTAAGACAGGGCGGCCTATACAATGAGCAGTTCTTC. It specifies CASSLRQGGLYNEQFF. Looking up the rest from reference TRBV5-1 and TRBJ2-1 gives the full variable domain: KAGVTQTPRYLIKTRGQQVTLSCSPISGHRSVSWYQQTPGQGLQFLFEYFSETQRNKGNFPGRFSGRQFSNSRSEMNVSTLELGDSALYLCASSLRQGGLYNEQFFGPGTRLTVL.